This T cell receptor (beta chain) was obtained from a study of blood T cell repertoires in COVID-19. Looking at the study overall: T cells, B-cell-depleted T cells, or PBMCs supplied cDNA or gDNA.

The CDR3 has 15 residues. Germline lookup yields CDR1 MNHEY and CDR2 SVGEGT. V gave up 2 bases and J gave up 6 bases; unmatched junction bases: 10. Assay: immunoSEQ multiplex PCR; the TCRdb copy retains only in-frame clones and omits some. The sample yields over 250,000 clones, roughly 85% seen once. This clonotype originated in a woman aged 45-59 years who had recovered from COVID-19. Sample: peripheral blood. The chain links TRBV6-2 or TRBV6-3 to TRBJ2-7; 7 bases agree with TRBD1. The CDR3, as DNA: TGTGCCAGCAGTTACGGCCCGGGACAGTCTCCCGAGCAGTACTTC. This translates into CASSYGPGQSPEQYF.